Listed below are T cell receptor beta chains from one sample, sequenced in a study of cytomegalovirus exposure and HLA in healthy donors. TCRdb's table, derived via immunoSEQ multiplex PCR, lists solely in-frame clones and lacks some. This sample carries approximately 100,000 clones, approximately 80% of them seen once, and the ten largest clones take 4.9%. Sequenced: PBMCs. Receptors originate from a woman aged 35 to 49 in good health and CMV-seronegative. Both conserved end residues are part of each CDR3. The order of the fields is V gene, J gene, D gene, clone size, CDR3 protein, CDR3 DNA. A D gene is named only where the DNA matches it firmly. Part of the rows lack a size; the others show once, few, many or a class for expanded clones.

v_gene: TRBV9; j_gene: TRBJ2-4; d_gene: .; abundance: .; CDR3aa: CASSPPVGGENIQYF; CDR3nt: TGTGCCAGCAGCCCGCCAGTTGGAGGGGAAAACATTCAGTACTTC
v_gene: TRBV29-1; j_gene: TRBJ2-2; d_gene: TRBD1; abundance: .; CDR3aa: CSVGRTGNTGELFF; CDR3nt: TGCAGCGTTGGGCGGACAGGGAACACCGGGGAGCTGTTTTTT
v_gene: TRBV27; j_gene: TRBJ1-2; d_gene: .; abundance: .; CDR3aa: CASSPRTGQINYGYTF; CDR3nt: TGTGCCAGCAGTCCTCGAACAGGTCAAATAAACTATGGCTACACCTTC
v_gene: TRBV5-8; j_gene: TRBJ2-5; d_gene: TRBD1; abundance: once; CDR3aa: CASSSGQGLETQYF; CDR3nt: TGTGCCAGCAGCTCGGGACAGGGATTAGAGACCCAGTACTTC
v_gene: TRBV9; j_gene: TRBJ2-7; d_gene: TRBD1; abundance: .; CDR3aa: CASSVGQGAVPYEQYF; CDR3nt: TGTGCCAGCAGCGTAGGACAGGGGGCTGTCCCCTACGAGCAGTACTTC
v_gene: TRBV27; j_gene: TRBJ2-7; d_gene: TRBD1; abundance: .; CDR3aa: CASSLSRGREQYF; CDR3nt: TGTGCCAGCAGTTTATCGAGGGGGCGTGAGCAGTACTTC
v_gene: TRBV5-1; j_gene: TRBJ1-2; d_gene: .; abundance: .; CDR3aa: CASNGGSGYTF; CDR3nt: TGCGCCAGCAATGGAGGGTCCGGCTACACCTTC
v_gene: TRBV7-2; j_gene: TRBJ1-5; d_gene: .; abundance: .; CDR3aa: CASSLASGGNQPQHF; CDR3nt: TGTGCCAGCAGCTTAGCCTCGGGGGGCAATCAGCCCCAGCATTTT
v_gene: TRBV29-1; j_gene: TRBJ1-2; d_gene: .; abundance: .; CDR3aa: CITDGAGYTF; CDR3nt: TGCATCACGGATGGGGCTGGCTACACCTTC
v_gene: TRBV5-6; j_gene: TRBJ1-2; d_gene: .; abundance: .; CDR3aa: CASSLGLLNYGYTF; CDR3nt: TGTGCCAGCAGCTTGGGGCTGCTTAACTATGGCTACACCTTC
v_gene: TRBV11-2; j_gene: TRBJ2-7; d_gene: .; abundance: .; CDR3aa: CASSFPVGSSRYEQYF; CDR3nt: TGTGCCAGCAGCTTCCCCGTCGGGAGCTCACGCTACGAGCAGTACTTC
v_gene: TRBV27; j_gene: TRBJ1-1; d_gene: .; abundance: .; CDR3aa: CASSLKAAYEAFF; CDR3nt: TGTGCCAGCAGTTTAAAAGCCGCTTATGAAGCTTTCTTT
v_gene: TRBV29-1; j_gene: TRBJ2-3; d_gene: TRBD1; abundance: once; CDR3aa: CSVNRQGAGTDTQYF; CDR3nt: TGCAGCGTCAATCGACAGGGGGCCGGCACAGATACGCAGTATTTT
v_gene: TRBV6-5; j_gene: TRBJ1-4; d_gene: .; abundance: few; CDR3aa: CASSYEVRAEKLFF; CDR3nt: TGTGCCAGCAGTTACGAGGTCCGTGCTGAAAAACTGTTTTTT
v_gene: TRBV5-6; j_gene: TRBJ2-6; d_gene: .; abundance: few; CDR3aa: CASSRNRASFSGANVLTF; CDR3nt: TGTGCCAGCAGCAGGAACAGGGCTTCTTTCTCTGGGGCCAACGTCCTGACTTTC
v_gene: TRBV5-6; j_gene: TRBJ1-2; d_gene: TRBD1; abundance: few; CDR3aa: CASSLAGTGVNYGYTF; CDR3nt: TGTGCCAGCAGCTTGGCCGGGACAGGGGTTAACTATGGCTACACCTTC
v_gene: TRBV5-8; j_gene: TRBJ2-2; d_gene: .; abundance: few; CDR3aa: CASSLSEISNTGELFF; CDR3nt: TGTGCCAGCAGCTTGTCTGAGATCTCGAACACCGGGGAGCTGTTTTTT
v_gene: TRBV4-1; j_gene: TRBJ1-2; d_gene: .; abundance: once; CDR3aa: CASSPQPTGTGYTF; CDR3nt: TGCGCCAGCAGCCCACAGCCTACAGGGACCGGCTACACCTTC
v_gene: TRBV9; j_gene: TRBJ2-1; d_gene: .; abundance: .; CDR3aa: CASSVSGDEQFF; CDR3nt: TGTGCCAGCAGCGTATCAGGGGATGAGCAGTTCTTC
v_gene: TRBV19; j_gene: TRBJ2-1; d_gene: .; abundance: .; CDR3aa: CASSRVADNPPYNEQFF; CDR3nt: TGTGCCAGTAGCCGGGTAGCGGACAATCCACCCTACAATGAGCAGTTCTTC
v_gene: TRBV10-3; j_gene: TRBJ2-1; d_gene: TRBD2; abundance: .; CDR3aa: CAISASGGNYNEQFF; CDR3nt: TGTGCCATCAGTGCTAGCGGGGGGAACTACAATGAGCAGTTCTTC
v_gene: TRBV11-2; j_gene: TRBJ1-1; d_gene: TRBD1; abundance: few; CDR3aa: CASSPQDRVWVGAEAFF; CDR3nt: TGTGCCAGCAGCCCCCAAGACAGGGTATGGGTTGGGGCTGAAGCTTTCTTT
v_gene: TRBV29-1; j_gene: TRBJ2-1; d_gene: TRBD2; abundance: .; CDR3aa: CSGLALAGVGNEQFF; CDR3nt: TGCAGCGGGCTTGCTCTAGCGGGGGTGGGCAATGAGCAGTTCTTC
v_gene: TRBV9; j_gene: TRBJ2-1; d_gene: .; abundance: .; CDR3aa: CASSPFWQISYNEQFF; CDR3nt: TGTGCCAGCAGCCCCTTCTGGCAGATCTCCTACAATGAGCAGTTCTTC
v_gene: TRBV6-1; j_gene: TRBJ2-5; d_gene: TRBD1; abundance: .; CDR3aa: CASRDRGRETQYF; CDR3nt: TGTGCCAGTAGGGACAGGGGGCGAGAGACCCAGTACTTC
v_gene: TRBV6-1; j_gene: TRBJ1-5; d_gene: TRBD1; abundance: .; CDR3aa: CASRGTASRPQHF; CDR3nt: TGTGCCAGCAGGGGGACAGCCAGTCGGCCCCAGCATTTT
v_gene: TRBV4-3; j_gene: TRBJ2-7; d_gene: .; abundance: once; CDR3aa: CASSLEGANEQYF; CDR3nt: TGCGCCAGCAGCCTGGAGGGGGCAAACGAGCAGTACTTC
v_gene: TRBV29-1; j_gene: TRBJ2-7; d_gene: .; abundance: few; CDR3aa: CSASRAGSYEQYF; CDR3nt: TGCAGCGCCTCGAGGGCAGGCTCCTACGAGCAGTACTTC
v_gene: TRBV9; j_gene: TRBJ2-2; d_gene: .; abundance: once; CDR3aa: CASSVQAGNTGELFF; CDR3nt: TGTGCCAGCAGCGTACAGGCGGGGAACACCGGGGAGCTGTTTTTT
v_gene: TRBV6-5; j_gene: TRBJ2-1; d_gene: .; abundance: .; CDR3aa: CASSDRDKNNEQFF; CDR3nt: TGTGCCAGCAGTGACCGGGACAAAAACAATGAGCAGTTCTTC
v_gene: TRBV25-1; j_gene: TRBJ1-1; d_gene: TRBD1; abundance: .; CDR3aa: CASSEWGQGSEAFF; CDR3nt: TGTGCCAGCAGTGAATGGGGACAGGGTTCCGAAGCTTTCTTT
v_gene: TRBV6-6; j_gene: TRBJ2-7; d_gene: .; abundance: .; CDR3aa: CASSPGVGSTYEQYF; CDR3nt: TGTGCCAGCAGTCCCGGGGTAGGTTCTACCTACGAGCAGTACTTC
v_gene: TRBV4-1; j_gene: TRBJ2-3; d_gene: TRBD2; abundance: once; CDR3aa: CASSQGLAGDYTQYF; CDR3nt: TGCGCCAGCAGCCAAGGGTTAGCGGGGGACTATACGCAGTATTTT
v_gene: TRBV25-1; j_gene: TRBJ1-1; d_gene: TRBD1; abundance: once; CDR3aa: CASSVGQGLDTEAFF; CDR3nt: TGTGCCAGCAGTGTGGGACAGGGCCTCGACACTGAAGCTTTCTTT
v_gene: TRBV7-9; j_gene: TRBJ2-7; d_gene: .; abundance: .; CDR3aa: CASSSRGPYEQYF; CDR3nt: TGTGCCAGCAGCTCCCGGGGTCCCTACGAGCAGTACTTC
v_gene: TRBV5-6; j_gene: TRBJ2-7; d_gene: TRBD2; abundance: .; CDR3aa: CASSLELASGGSYEQYF; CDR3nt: TGTGCCAGCAGCTTGGAATTAGCTAGCGGGGGGTCCTACGAGCAGTACTTC
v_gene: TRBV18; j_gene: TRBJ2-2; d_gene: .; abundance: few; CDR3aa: CASSPRRQLSGELFF; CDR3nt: TGTGCCAGCTCACCACGGCGGCAGCTTTCCGGGGAGCTGTTTTTT
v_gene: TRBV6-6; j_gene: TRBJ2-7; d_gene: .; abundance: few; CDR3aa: CASSYPPDSLDEQYF; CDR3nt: TGTGCCAGCAGTTACCCTCCGGACAGTCTGGACGAGCAGTACTTC
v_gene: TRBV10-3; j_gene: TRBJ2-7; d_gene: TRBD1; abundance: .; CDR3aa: CAIGQGAYEQYF; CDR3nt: TGTGCCATCGGACAGGGGGCCTACGAGCAGTACTTC
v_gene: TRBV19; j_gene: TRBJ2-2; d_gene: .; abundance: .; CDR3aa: CASSVAGGGRDGELFF; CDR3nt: TGTGCCAGTAGTGTCGCAGGGGGAGGTCGGGACGGGGAGCTGTTTTTT
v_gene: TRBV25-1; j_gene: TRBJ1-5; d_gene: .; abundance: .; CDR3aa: CASSEGELQPQHF; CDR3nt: TGTGCCAGCAGTGAAGGAGAGTTACAGCCCCAGCATTTT
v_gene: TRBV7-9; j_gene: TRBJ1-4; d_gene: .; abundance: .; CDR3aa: CASRAGGEGEKLFF; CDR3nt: TGTGCCAGCAGGGCGGGGGGAGAAGGTGAAAAACTGTTTTTT
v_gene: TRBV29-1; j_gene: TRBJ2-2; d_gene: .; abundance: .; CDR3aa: CSVEDDSEGSDGELFF; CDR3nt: TGCAGCGTTGAAGATGATTCGGAGGGCTCGGACGGGGAGCTGTTTTTT